This paragraph covers one T cell receptor (beta chain) sequence. Its antigen is unidentified. This sample was included in a study of graft-versus-host responses after intestinal transplantation. Across the study: Transplant recipients had multivisceral, liver-intestinal, or isolated intestinal grafts. Every recipient underwent anti-thymocyte globulin induction, then tacrolimus and steroids for about three years. General study results and limits: Graft-donor T cell macrochimerism in patients accompanied high graft-versus-host to host-versus-graft clonal ratios in allografts. Early post-transplant HvG declines showed an association with peak circulating GvH clone levels.

Germline CDR1 SGHRS, CDR2 YFSETQ. V was shortened by 4 bases and J by 8 bases, with 10 bases between the two germline ends. CDR3 length: 13 residues. Here immunoSEQ multiplex PCR was the method, and the copy in TCRdb shows in-frame clones only, minus some. The sample consists of 98,000 or so clones, roughly 84% of them appearing once. The sequence came from a human donor who received an intestinal transplant. J is TRBJ1-6 and V is TRBV5-1; D gene uncertain. This specimen was unstimulated CD4+ T cells sorted from spleen or lymph node cells, taken before intestinal transplant. The CDR3 loop reads CASSAQVDSPLHF. DNA of the CDR3: TGCGCCAGCAGCGCTCAGGTTGATTCACCCCTCCACTTT.